A single sample is the source of the 5 T cell receptor beta chains below, sequenced in a study of siplizumab effects on memory and regulatory T cells. The protocol was immunoSEQ multiplex PCR, while the TCRdb copy is restricted to in-frame clones and leaves out a portion. The data show over 85,000 clones, more than 90% seen once. The sample taken for sequencing was CD4+ T cells sorted from blood. The receptors originated from a human donor in good health.

The genes are TRBV6-6 and TRBJ2-1; 8 bases align to TRBD2. This CDR3 spans 14 amino acids. Trimming removed 7 bases from V and 4 bases from J; junction bases left unmatched: 6. Germline CDR1 and CDR2: MNHNY and SVGAGI (reference sequence). The CDR3 sequence is CASNGGAQYNEQFF. The CDR3 DNA reads TGTGCCAGCAACGGGGGGGCCCAGTACAATGAGCAGTTCTTC.

The chain couples TRBV27 to TRBJ1-1; TRBD1 might be the D (6 bases). This CDR3 has 14 residues. V was cut by 2 bases and J by 1 base, with 8 bases left in between. Germline CDR1 and CDR2: MNHEY and SMNVEV (reference sequence). The CDR3 coding sequence is TGTGCCAGCAGTTTAAACAGGGCGAACACTGAAGCTTTCTTT. This codes for CASSLNRANTEAFF.

The chain is built from TRBV7-9 and TRBJ1-2; D is unresolved. Germline CDR1 and CDR2: SEHNR and FQNEAQ (reference sequence). The ends were cut back, 3 bases at V and 2 bases at J, with 10 bases in the middle. The length of the CDR3 is 14 residues. The CDR3 nucleotides are TGTGCCAGCAGCTTGGAAGTAACAAACTATGGCTACACCTTC. Protein sequence: CASSLEVTNYGYTF.

This clone has just one count. This chain connects TRBV6-5 to TRBJ2-1; D unclear. Trimming took off 6 bases at V and 6 bases at J, with 6 bases between the two ends. CDR1 and CDR2 from the germline V gene are MNHEY and SVGAGI. This CDR3 has 11 residues. CDR3 sequence (DNA): TGTGCCAGCAGCCTCTCCAATGAGCAGTTCTTC. This encodes CASSLSNEQFF.

CDR3 DNA sequence: TGTGCCAGCAGTGGAACAGGGGGATTCTATGGCTACACCTTC. As protein: CASSGTGGFYGYTF. This chain joins TRBV2 and TRBJ1-2, with 8 bases that match TRBD1. This CDR3 has 14 residues. Germline CDR1 reads SNHLY; CDR2 reads FYNNEI. With 4 bases clipped from V and 4 bases from J, the junction kept 5 bases outside the gene matches. The entire variable domain, with the rest obtained from reference TRBV2 and TRBJ1-2, is as follows: EPEVTQTPSHQVTQMGQEVILRCVPISNHLYFYWYRQILGQKVEFLVSFYNNEISEKSEIFDDQFSVERPDGSNFTLKIRSTKLEDSAMYFCASSGTGGFYGYTFGSGTRLTVV.